The 26 T cell receptor beta chains presented below share a single source sample, sequenced in a study of blood T cell repertoires in COVID-19. Some clones are missing from TCRdb's copy, which holds only in-frame ones; the method was immunoSEQ multiplex PCR. The table lists some 150,000 clones, roughly 87% of them singletons. Sequenced input: peripheral blood. The receptors were gathered from a woman between 55 and 75 years old who had recovered from COVID-19.

The chain employs TRBV4-1 and TRBJ2-1, with 10 bases aligning to TRBD2. The length of the CDR3 is 16 residues. V trimming: 5 bases; J trimming: 7 bases; junction bases outside the gene matches: 11. Germline lookup yields CDR1 MGHRA and CDR2 YSYEKL. The CDR3 DNA reads TGCGCCAGCAGCGGGAATAGCGGGGGGACGATAAATGAGCAGTTCTTC. It specifies CASSGNSGGTINEQFF.

This clone was picked up many times. The gene calls are TRBV3-1 (or the pseudogene TRBV3-2) and TRBJ2-1; D may be TRBD2 (5 bases). The germline V and J ends were trimmed by 6 bases and 9 bases, with 12 bases remaining between them. CDR3 length: 12 residues. Per germline, CDR1 LGHDT and CDR2 YNNKEL (reference sequence). The CDR3, as DNA: TGTGCCAGCAGTCCCGGGATCGGTGAGCAGTTCTTC. Encoded protein: CASSPGIGEQFF.

The chain joins TRBV5-1 to TRBJ2-3; 7 nucleotides line up with TRBD2. The CDR3 length is 16 residues. CDR1 is SGHRS and CDR2 is YFSETQ in the germline V gene. The V gene end was trimmed by 2 bases and the J gene end by 2 bases; junction bases not matched to a gene: 8. Here the CDR3 DNA reads TGCGCCAGCAGCTTCTCACCAGCGGGGATCACAGATACGCAGTATTTT. Protein sequence: CASSFSPAGITDTQYF.

The rearrangement joins TRBV3-1 (or the pseudogene TRBV3-2) to TRBJ1-3, with a tentative D call TRBD1 (6 bases). V was pared by 1 base and J by 7 bases, with 8 bases between. Looked up from germline, CDR1 is LGHDT and CDR2 is YNNKEL (reference sequence). CDR3 length equals 13 residues. The CDR3 region is CASSQARGNTIYF. The CDR3 DNA reads as TGTGCCAGCAGCCAAGCAAGGGGGAACACCATATATTTT.

This clone was counted a single time. V is TRBV29-1 and J is TRBJ2-1, with TRBD1 identical over 8 bases. Looked up from germline, CDR1 is SQVTM and CDR2 is ANQGSEA. The CDR3 is made up of 15 amino acids. V dropped 8 bases and J dropped 4; count of bases not matched to a gene: 13. The CDR3 DNA sequence: TGCAGCTTTACCCGGGGACAGGAATTTTACAATGAGCAGTTCTTC. It encodes CSFTRGQEFYNEQFF.

This clone was detected only a few times. The chain combines TRBV2 with TRBJ2-7; D possibly corresponds to TRBD1 (6 bases). This CDR3 contains 14 residues. Trimming took off 5 bases at V and 0 bases at J, with 11 bases between the two ends. CDR1 and CDR2 from the germline V gene are SNHLY and FYNNEI. CDR3 sequence reads: CASSPGHNSYEQYF. DNA of the CDR3: TGTGCCAGCAGTCCGGGACACAACTCCTACGAGCAGTACTTC.

This clone was found once. J is TRBJ2-1 and V is TRBV5-1; D might be TRBD1 (5 bases). Germline values: CDR1 SGHRS, CDR2 YFSETQ. V lost 0 bases to trimming and J lost 7 bases, with 5 bases between them. The CDR3 consists of 12 residues. Here the CDR3 DNA reads TGCGCCAGCAGCTTGGAGGGGAATGAGCAGTTCTTC. This codes for CASSLEGNEQFF. Looking up the rest from reference TRBV5-1 and TRBJ2-1 gives the full variable domain: KAGVTQTPRYLIKTRGQQVTLSCSPISGHRSVSWYQQTPGQGLQFLFEYFSETQRNKGNFPGRFSGRQFSNSRSEMNVSTLELGDSALYLCASSLEGNEQFFGPGTRLTVL.

This sequence joins TRBV10-3 and TRBJ1-1, with D perhaps TRBD1 (5 bases). V lost 8 bases and J 10 bases, leaving 8 bases between the germline ends. The CDR3 loop spans 9 amino acids. Germline V lookup: CDR1 ENHRY, CDR2 SYGVKD. The CDR3 nucleotides are TGTGCCATCCGGGGGGGAGCTTTCTTT. It is translated as CAIRGGAFF.

This chain uses TRBV2 with TRBJ1-3; D might be TRBD1 (5 bases). V lost 4 bases to trimming and J lost 8 bases, with 18 bases between them. The CDR3 contains 15 residues. The germline gives CDR1 SNHLY, CDR2 FYNNEI. CDR3 loop: CASSVRSRKGDTIYF. The CDR3 DNA is TGTGCCAGCAGTGTTCGAAGTAGGAAAGGGGACACCATATATTTT.

The CDR3 region has the DNA TGTGCCATCAGTGAGTCGATCTCTTCAGCTGGAAACACCATATATTTT. Translated, it gives CAISESISSAGNTIYF. The chain couples TRBV10-3 to TRBJ1-3; D uncertain. CDR3 size: 16 residues. Looked up from germline, CDR1 is ENHRY and CDR2 is SYGVKD. V lost 0 bases and J lost 2, with 11 bases in between.

CDR3 DNA: TGTGCCAGCAGCCCCGGACAGCAAGAGACCCAGTACTTC. It is translated as CASSPGQQETQYF. V usage is TRBV7-2 and J usage is TRBJ2-5; tentative D call: TRBD1 (6 bases). Trimming removed 5 bases at V and 2 bases at J, with 9 bases between. The CDR3 totals 13 residues. Looked up from germline, CDR1 is SGHTA and CDR2 is FQGNSA.

The chain combines TRBV19 with TRBJ1-5; weak D call: TRBD1 (5 bases). V gave up 5 bases and J gave up 7 bases, with 12 bases separating them. Germline CDR1 and CDR2: LNHDA and SQIVND (reference sequence). This CDR3 contains 13 residues. CDR3 sequence (DNA): TGTGCCAGTAGTCTCAGGGTTCTGCAGCCCCAGCATTTT. It yields the protein CASSLRVLQPQHF.

V and J are TRBV6-4 and TRBJ2-1, with D tentatively TRBD2 (7 bases). V lost 3 bases and J lost 2, with 8 bases in between. Germline V gene data show CDR1 as MRHNA and CDR2 as SNTAGT. CDR3 length: 14 residues. The DNA for the CDR3 is TGTGCCAGCAGTGAGGGGGGGCCCTACAATGAGCAGTTCTTC. The encoded protein is CASSEGGPYNEQFF.

V gene TRBV6-5 combines with J gene TRBJ2-7; D is possibly TRBD2 (5 bases). Trimming took 0 bases from V and 4 from J, leaving 13 bases between them. Germline V CDR1 and CDR2: MNHEY, SVGAGI. The CDR3 spans 15 residues. CDR3 in DNA: TGTGCCAGCAGTTACTCCGGGATATTGCGTTACGAGCAGTACTTC. As protein: CASSYSGILRYEQYF.

The V gene is TRBV27, the J gene TRBJ1-4; TRBD1 agrees at 8 bases. The CDR3 is 14 amino acids. Looked up from germline, CDR1 is MNHEY and CDR2 is SMNVEV (reference sequence). V shed 2 bases and J 8 bases; nucleotides not matched to a gene: 4. In DNA, the CDR3 is TGTGCCAGCAGTTTACAGGGGGCGGGGGAAAAACTGTTTTTT. Protein product: CASSLQGAGEKLFF.

The chain carries TRBV28 and TRBJ1-2, with TRBD1 identical over 11 bases. J was trimmed by 4 bases and V by 4 bases; bases with no gene match: 8. The CDR3 length is 16 residues. The germline V gene has CDR1 MDHEN and CDR2 SYDVKM. The CDR3 loop is CASSSGQGADGYGYTF. The CDR3 region has the DNA TGTGCCAGCAGTTCCGGACAGGGGGCGGACGGCTATGGCTACACCTTC.

The J gene is TRBJ2-2, the V gene TRBV19; the D is unclear. With 6 bases removed from V and 5 bases from J, the gap between germline ends came to 4 bases. Per the germline V gene, CDR1 is LNHDA and CDR2 is SQIVND (reference sequence). CDR3 length: 11 residues. The CDR3 DNA follows: TGTGCCAGTAGCGGGACCGGGGAGCTGTTTTTT. This encodes CASSGTGELFF.

The V and J genes are TRBV7-5 and TRBJ1-6; TRBD1 was called by the table and not checked on the DNA. TRBV7-5 is a known pseudogene. This CDR3 has 15 residues. The CDR3 region has the DNA TGTGTCAGAAGCCCCCGGGACAGGGGAGGTTCACCCCTCCACTTT. The encoded protein is CVRSPRDRGGSPLHF.

This chain uses TRBV9 with TRBJ2-3, with D perhaps TRBD2 (6 bases). Germline V CDR1 and CDR2: SGDLS, YYNGEE. The V end lost 0 bases, the J end lost 4 bases, and 6 bases lay between the germline ends. The CDR3 runs to 13 residues. CDR3: CASSVGGADTQYF. The CDR3 DNA reads as TGTGCCAGCAGCGTAGGGGGGGCAGATACGCAGTATTTT.

J is TRBJ1-2 and V is TRBV9, with 7 bases identical to TRBD1. The germline V gene encodes CDR1 SGDLS and CDR2 YYNGEE. This CDR3 has 16 residues. Trimming took 8 bases from V and 3 from J; bases not matched to a gene: 16. The CDR3 region is CASGVRDRVFHYGYTF. The CDR3 DNA sequence: TGTGCCAGTGGGGTTAGAGACAGGGTTTTCCACTATGGCTACACCTTC.

This clone was seen a single time. The rearrangement links TRBV6-6 to TRBJ2-5, with D tentatively TRBD2 (6 bases). The V and J ends lost 5 bases and 2 bases respectively, with 15 bases between them. CDR3 length: 15 residues. Germline V gene sequence: CDR1 MNHNY, CDR2 SVGAGI (reference sequence). DNA for the CDR3: TGTGCCAGCAGTCTCCGAATAGCGGTACAAGAGACCCAGTACTTC. This sequence encodes CASSLRIAVQETQYF.

This clone was detected once. The chain carries TRBV4-1 and TRBJ1-1; 8 bases fit TRBD1. V was clipped by 1 base and J by 2 bases; unmatched bases: 3. The CDR3 spans 15 residues. Germline assignment: CDR1 MGHRA and CDR2 YSYEKL. CDR3 sequence (DNA): TGCGCCAGCAGCCAAGGAGACAGGGGAAACACTGAAGCTTTCTTT. Translated, it gives CASSQGDRGNTEAFF.

This clone was detected only once. The V and J genes are TRBV18 and TRBJ1-6; TRBD1 aligns across 11 bases. J lost 8 bases, V lost 2 bases, and 14 bases had no gene match. Germline V gene lookup returns CDR1 KGHSH and CDR2 LQKENI. This CDR3 comprises 19 residues. The CDR3 here is CASSPAAPRTGGSYSPLHF. The CDR3 DNA follows: TGTGCCAGCTCACCAGCTGCGCCTCGGACAGGGGGCTCTTATTCACCCCTCCACTTT. Using reference TRBV18 and TRBJ1-6 for the parts outside the CDR3, the full variable domain is NAGVMQNPRHLVRRRGQEARLRCSPMKGHSHVYWYRQLPEEGLKFMVYLQKENIIDESGMPKERFSAEFPKEGPSILRIQQVVRGDSAAYFCASSPAAPRTGGSYSPLHFGNGTRLTVT.

The gene calls are TRBV4-2 and TRBJ1-1; D is unresolved. The germline V and J ends were trimmed by 5 bases and 0 bases, with 16 bases remaining between them. The CDR3 runs to 16 residues. The germline V gene has CDR1 LGHNA and CDR2 YNFKEQ. The CDR3 loop is CASSDSGSTMNTEAFF. CDR3 coding DNA: TGTGCCAGCAGCGATTCCGGGTCCACTATGAACACTGAAGCTTTCTTT.

The chain combines TRBV4-3 with TRBJ1-2, with D perhaps TRBD1 (6 bases). Germline V gene data show CDR1 as LGHNA and CDR2 as YSLEER. This CDR3 contains 15 residues. V was trimmed by 0 bases and J by 4 bases, leaving 12 bases between them. CDR3 DNA: TGCGCCAGCAGCCAAGATCGGGGGGCATCCTATGGCTACACCTTC. Translating it yields CASSQDRGASYGYTF.

V is TRBV4-1 and J is TRBJ2-7; possibly TRBD1 for D (6 bases). The CDR3 runs 14 residues. Trimming shortened V by 4 bases and J by 1 base, and 11 bases separated the two germline ends. The germline V gene encodes CDR1 MGHRA and CDR2 YSYEKL. Written as DNA, the CDR3 is TGCGCCAGCAGCCCAACGGACAGTTCCTACGAGCAGTACTTC. Translating gives CASSPTDSSYEQYF.